What follows is one T cell receptor beta chain and its context. There is no known antigen for this receptor. Within one base of it there is no much larger clone, and no base qualities were kept. The collaborating institutions used their own protocols to collect whole blood in K2EDTA tubes. For TCRbeta analysis, collaborators shipped samples as frozen whole blood, isolated PBMCs, or DNA extracted from either of those sample types. This sample stems from a study of blood T cell repertoires in COVID-19 (dated by TCRdb to 2018 to 2021). About the full investigation: The collaborator samples originated in the United States, Italy and Spain and spanned the acute and convalescent phases of COVID-19. The prospective study material was composed of cDNA or gDNA derived from T cells, B-cell-depleted T cells, or PBMCs. Subjects who had been exposed to COVID-19, were actively infected with it, or had recovered from it provided the deeply sampled blood TCRbeta repertoires that made up the dataset. The repertoires were released in a freely available public database meant as a resource for research on the immune response to SARS-CoV-2. Samples came from the ongoing ImmuneRACE study (first 160 participants) plus 1,254 subjects from 6 global collaborators. A de-identified subject ID, COVID-19 status, age in years and sex were almost always included in the sample metadata. HLA class I and class II types, where available, came from metadata supplied by the sample provider rather than from assay-based typing.

Broader findings and caveats from the paper: How much clinical and demographic metadata was included differed by source and by participant, and the metadata was provided uncurated.

The V end gives up 5 bases and the J end 2 bases, leaving 6 bases in the junction not matched to a gene. The germline V gene specifies MNHEY as CDR1 and SVGAGI as CDR2. The CDR3 covers 15 residues, taking in both the cysteine and the phenylalanine. Only the CDR3 part of the read is kept: 45 bases, read in frame from the first base. TCRbeta CDR3 regions were amplified from genomic DNA by means of the immunoSEQ Assay, a bias-controlled multiplex PCR. In the authors' own workflow: Nucleated cell counts per sample were estimated from amplification of reference gene primers within the assay. Sequence reads were collapsed and filtered to measure the absolute abundance of every unique TCRbeta CDR3 rearrangement. For each sample, productive Simpson clonality was calculated as the square root of Simpson's diversity index over productive rearrangements. This is the immuneACCESS table as TCRdb keeps it, with only in-frame sequences that have V and J called. A part of the clones is gone; compared with another copy, unresolved V genes explain less than half, and the rest is unexplained. V and J calls and clone size are those listed in that table; D and trimming were worked out from the DNA. The sample profile shows about 170,000 clones; over 80% of them were found once. Jointly, the top ten make up 2.9% of the sample.

The sequenced sample was peripheral blood. The rearranged segments are TRBV6-5 and TRBJ2-7, with 10 central nucleotides matching TRBD1. The sequence derives from a woman aged 55 to 70 with acute or convalescent COVID-19. For the CDR3, the sequence is CASSTGTGVPYEQYF. The sequenced DNA is TGTGCCAGCAGTACTGGGACAGGGGTTCCCTACGAGCAGTACTTC.